A selection of T cell receptor beta chains follows, all from one sample in a study of blood T cell repertoires in COVID-19. Method: immunoSEQ multiplex PCR; TCRdb's copy keeps in-frame clones and lacks some. The sample carries hundreds of thousands of clones, roughly 82% recorded once. The sequenced sample consisted of PBMCs or T cells enriched from blood (not recorded which). The receptors originated from a woman aged 45-65 years who had recovered from COVID-19. The CDR3 runs from the conserved cysteine through the conserved F or W. Fields, in order: V gene, CDR3 length, D gene, J gene, CDR3 DNA, CDR3 protein. D genes are given only for firm matches.

>TRBV6-5|15|TRBD1|TRBJ1-1
TGTGCCAGCCGAGGGACAGGGGGCGCGGATACTGAAGCTTTCTTT
CASRGTGGADTEAFF
>TRBV29-1|13|.|TRBJ1-4
TGCAGCGCTCGGACAGTGGGCCTTGAAAAACTGTTTTTT
CSARTVGLEKLFF
>TRBV27|14|.|TRBJ1-2
TGTGCCAGCCTAAGCCCCAGGTCGAAAGATGGCTACACCTTC
CASLSPRSKDGYTF
>TRBV27|14|TRBD1|TRBJ1-5
TGTGCCAGCAGTTTGACAGGGGACCATCAGCCCCAGCATTTT
CASSLTGDHQPQHF
>TRBV2|12|TRBD1|TRBJ1-2
TGTGCCAGTTCGACAGGGGACTATGGCTACACCTTC
CASSTGDYGYTF
>TRBV7-2|13|.|TRBJ1-2
TGTGCCAGCAGCTTGGCAGGGGCTGGTGGCTACACCTTC
CASSLAGAGGYTF
>TRBV10-3|14|TRBD1|TRBJ2-5
TGTGCCTCCCGGGACAGGGGGTTGATGGAGACCCAGTACTTC
CASRDRGLMETQYF
>TRBV6-6|16|.|TRBJ2-2
TGTGCCAGCAGTTACTCGTTTCAGGGGAACGGCGGGGAGCTGTTTTTT
CASSYSFQGNGGELFF
>TRBV27|13|.|TRBJ2-6
TGTGCCAGCAGTGTTACTGGGGCCAACGTCCTGACTTTC
CASSVTGANVLTF
>TRBV7-2|15|TRBD1|TRBJ2-7
TGTGCCAGCAGCTCCAGGGGGCAGGGGGCTTACGAGCAGTACTTC
CASSSRGQGAYEQYF
>TRBV6-1|12|.|TRBJ1-1
TGTGCCAGCAGTGACAGGAACACTGAAGCTTTCTTT
CASSDRNTEAFF
>TRBV18|17|TRBD2|TRBJ2-1
TGTGCCAGCTCACCAAGGATGGCGGGAGGGCCAAACAATGAGCAGTTCTTC
CASSPRMAGGPNNEQFF
>TRBV10-1|15|TRBD2|TRBJ2-5
TGCGCCAGCAGTGAGAACCGGGGCGGGGGGGAGACCCAGTACTTC
CASSENRGGGETQYF
>TRBV28|15|TRBD1|TRBJ1-6
TGTGCCAGCAATGACAGGGAGGTGGATAATTCACCCCTCCACTTT
CASNDREVDNSPLHF